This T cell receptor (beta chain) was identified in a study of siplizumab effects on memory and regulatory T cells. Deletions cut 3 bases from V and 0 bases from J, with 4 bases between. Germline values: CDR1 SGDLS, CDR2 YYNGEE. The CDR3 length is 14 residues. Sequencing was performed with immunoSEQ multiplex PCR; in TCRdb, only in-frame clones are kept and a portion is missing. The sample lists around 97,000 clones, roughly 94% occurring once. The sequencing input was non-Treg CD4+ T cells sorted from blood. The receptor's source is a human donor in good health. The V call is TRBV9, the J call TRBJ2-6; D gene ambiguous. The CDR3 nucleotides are TGTGCCAGCAGCGCCCGCTCTGGGGCCAACGTCCTGACTTTC. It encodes CASSARSGANVLTF.